Sequencing of this T cell receptor beta chain was carried out in a study of blood T cell repertoires in COVID-19 (dated by TCRdb to 2020 to 2021). Background for the entire study: The collaborator samples originated in the United States, Italy and Spain and spanned the acute and convalescent phases of COVID-19. The material from the prospective study consisted of cDNA or gDNA derived from T cells, B-cell-depleted T cells, or PBMCs. Deeply sampled blood TCRbeta repertoires from subjects exposed to, actively infected with, or recovered from COVID-19 were included in the dataset. The repertoires were made available in a free public database intended to serve as a resource for research on the immune response to SARS-CoV-2. The samples were drawn from two sources: the first 160 participants of the ongoing ImmuneRACE study, and approximately 1,300 subjects contributed by 6 global collaborators. A de-identified subject ID, COVID-19 status, age in years and sex were almost always included in the sample metadata. Where available, HLA class I and class II types were obtained from metadata supplied by the sample provider rather than from assay-based typing.

TCRbeta CDR3 regions were amplified from genomic DNA using the immunoSEQ Assay, a bias-controlled multiplex PCR. In the authors' own workflow: Within the assay, amplification of reference gene primers was used to estimate how many nucleated cells each sample contained. Sequence reads were collapsed and filtered to measure the absolute abundance of every unique TCRbeta CDR3 rearrangement. For each sample, productive Simpson clonality was calculated by taking the square root of Simpson's diversity index across productive rearrangements. This is the immuneACCESS table as TCRdb keeps it, with only in-frame sequences that have V and J called. A part of the clones is gone; compared with another copy, unresolved V genes explain less than half, and the rest is unexplained. D and trimming were read from the DNA, whereas the V and J calls and clone size are those reported in that table. Present in this sample are about 190,000 clones, around 80% of which were seen just once. The ten largest make up 2.5% to 3.5% of the sample.

Each collaborating institution followed its own protocols to collect whole blood in K2EDTA tubes. For TCRbeta analysis, collaborators shipped samples in one of three forms: frozen whole blood, isolated PBMCs, or DNA extracted from either of those sample types. Beyond this particular receptor, the publication reports: The quantity of clinical and demographic metadata differed by source and by participant and was supplied without curation.

From the cysteine up to the phenylalanine, the CDR3 has a length of 13 residues. Of the read, only the CDR3 DNA is kept; its 39 bases are in frame from base 1. Via the germline V gene (reference sequence), CDR1 is MNHEY and CDR2 SMNVEV. V is cut by 0 bases and J by 9 bases, and the space between the germline ends is 6 bases. This clone appeared a few times. Its antigen is not yet known. No clone much larger than this one lies a single base away; base qualities are absent. The V and J genes are TRBV27 and TRBJ1-6, with the D segment identity uncertain. The sequence was collected from a woman of 80 years or more with active or convalescent COVID-19. The sequencing sample was made of peripheral blood. The bases read TGTGCCAGCAGTTTATCGGAGGGTTCACCCCTCCACTTT. This yields the protein CASSLSEGSPLHF.